This T cell receptor (beta chain) is from a study of beta chain features in type 1 diabetes. cDNA synthesis used the whole RNA isolate, giving expressed TCRB sequences. Using immunoSEQ multiplex PCR, the repertoire was profiled, and TCRdb retains in-frame clones only, with some absent. The table lists approximately 470,000 clones, around 30% of them singletons. In its sample, this clone was seen a few times. The CDR3 runs 13 residues. V lost 6 bases and J lost 6; bases outside the gene matches: 4. Germline CDR1 MGHDK, CDR2 SYGVNS. V gene TRBV25-1 combines with J gene TRBJ2-3; TRBD1 matches 9 bases. The source material was naive CD4+ T cells from blood. The sequence was obtained from a man younger than 30 in good health. CDR3 coding DNA: TGTGCCAGCAGAAACAGGGGGCTGGATACGCAGTATTTT. Its translation: CASRNRGLDTQYF.